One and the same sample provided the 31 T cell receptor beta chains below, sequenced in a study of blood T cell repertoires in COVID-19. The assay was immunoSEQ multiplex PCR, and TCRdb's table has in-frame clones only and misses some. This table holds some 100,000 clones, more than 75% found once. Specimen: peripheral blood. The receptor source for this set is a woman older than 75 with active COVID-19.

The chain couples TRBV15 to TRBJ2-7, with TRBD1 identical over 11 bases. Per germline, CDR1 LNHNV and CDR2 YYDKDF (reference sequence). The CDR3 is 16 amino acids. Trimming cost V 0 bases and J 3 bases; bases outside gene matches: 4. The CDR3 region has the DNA TGTGCCACCAGCAGAGATATTGGGACAGGGGGCTACGAGCAGTACTTC. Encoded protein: CATSRDIGTGGYEQYF.

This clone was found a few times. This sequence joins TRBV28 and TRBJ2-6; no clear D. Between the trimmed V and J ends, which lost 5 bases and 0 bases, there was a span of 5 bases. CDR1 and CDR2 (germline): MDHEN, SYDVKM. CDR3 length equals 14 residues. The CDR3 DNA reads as TGTGCCAGCAGTACGGTCTCTGGGGCCAACGTCCTGACTTTC. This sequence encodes CASSTVSGANVLTF.

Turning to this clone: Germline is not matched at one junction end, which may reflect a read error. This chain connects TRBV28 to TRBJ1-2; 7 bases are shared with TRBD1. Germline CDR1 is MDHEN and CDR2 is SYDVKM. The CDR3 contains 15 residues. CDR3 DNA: TGTGCCAGCAACATACAGGGGTATGGGGTGGGTGGCCACACCTTC. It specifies CASNIQGYGVGGHTF.

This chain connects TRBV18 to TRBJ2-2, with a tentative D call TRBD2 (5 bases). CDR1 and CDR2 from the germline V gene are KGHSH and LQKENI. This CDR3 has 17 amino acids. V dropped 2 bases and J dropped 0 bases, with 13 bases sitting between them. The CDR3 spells CASSPFPGGSNTGELFF. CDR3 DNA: TGTGCCAGCTCACCATTCCCAGGCGGGTCGAACACCGGGGAGCTGTTTTTT.

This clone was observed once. This CDR3 is CASSQGLAGTDTQYF. The CDR3 DNA sequence: TGTGCCAGCAGTCAGGGACTAGCGGGGACAGATACGCAGTATTTT. The chain employs TRBV6-2 or TRBV6-3 and TRBJ2-3; 13 bases fit TRBD2. The germline V gene encodes CDR1 MNHEY and CDR2 SVGEGT. This CDR3 contains 15 residues. The junction had 2 bases not matched to a gene; V was cut back by 5 bases and J by 3 bases.

The CDR3 region is CASSLRTGGGTGELFF. The CDR3 DNA reads TGTGCCAGCAGCCTCCGGACAGGGGGCGGCACCGGGGAGCTGTTTTTT. The rearrangement joins TRBV7-9 to TRBJ2-2; 11 positions match TRBD1. The CDR3 has 16 amino acids. Looked up from germline, CDR1 is SEHNR and CDR2 is FQNEAQ (reference sequence). V was clipped by 5 bases and J by 4 bases; unmatched bases: 6.

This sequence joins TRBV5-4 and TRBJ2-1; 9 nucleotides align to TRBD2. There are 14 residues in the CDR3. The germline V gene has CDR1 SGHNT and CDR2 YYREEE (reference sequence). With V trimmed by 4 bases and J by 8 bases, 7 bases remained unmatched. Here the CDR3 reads CASSVAGGRDEQFF. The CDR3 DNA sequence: TGTGCCAGCAGCGTGGCGGGAGGGCGGGATGAGCAGTTCTTC.

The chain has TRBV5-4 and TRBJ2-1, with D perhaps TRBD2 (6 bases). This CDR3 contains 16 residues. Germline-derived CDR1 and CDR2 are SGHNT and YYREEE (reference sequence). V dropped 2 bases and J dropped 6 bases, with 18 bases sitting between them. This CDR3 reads CASSFKRAAHGNEQFF. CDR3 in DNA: TGTGCCAGCAGCTTTAAGCGGGCCGCCCACGGCAATGAGCAGTTCTTC.

The CDR3 nucleotides are TGTGCCAGCAGCCCACAGGGGCAGGTTGAAAAACTGTTTTTT. This gives the protein CASSPQGQVEKLFF. This sequence joins TRBV7-9 and TRBJ1-4, with 7 bases identical to TRBD1. Germline V lookup: CDR1 SEHNR, CDR2 FQNEAQ (reference sequence). The CDR3 runs to 14 residues. V shed 5 bases, J shed 7 bases, and the junction held 7 bases outside the gene matches.

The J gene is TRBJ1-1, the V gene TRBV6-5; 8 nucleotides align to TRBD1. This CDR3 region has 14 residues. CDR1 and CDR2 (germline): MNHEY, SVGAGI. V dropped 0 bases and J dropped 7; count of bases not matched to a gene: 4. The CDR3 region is CASSYSDRGSEAFF. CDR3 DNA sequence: TGTGCCAGCAGTTACTCCGACAGGGGAAGTGAAGCTTTCTTT.

This chain's CDR3 is CASSPAVQETQYF. The CDR3 bases are TGTGCCAGCAGCCCAGCGGTTCAAGAGACCCAGTACTTC. The chain carries TRBV6-2 or TRBV6-3 and TRBJ2-5, with D possibly TRBD2 on 5 matching bases. Trimming took off 6 bases at V and 2 bases at J, with 10 bases between the two ends. The CDR3 contains 13 residues. From germline, CDR1 is MNHEY and CDR2 SVGEGT.

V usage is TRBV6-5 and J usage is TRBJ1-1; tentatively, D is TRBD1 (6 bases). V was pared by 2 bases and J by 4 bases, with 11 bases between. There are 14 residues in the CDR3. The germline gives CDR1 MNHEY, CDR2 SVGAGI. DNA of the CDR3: TGTGCCAGCAGTTACGGGGGCAGGAGCACTGAAGCTTTCTTT. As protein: CASSYGGRSTEAFF.

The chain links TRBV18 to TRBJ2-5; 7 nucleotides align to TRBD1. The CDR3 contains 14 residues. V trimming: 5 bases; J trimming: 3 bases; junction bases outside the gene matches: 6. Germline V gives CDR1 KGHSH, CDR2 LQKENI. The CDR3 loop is CASSSGTDKETQYF. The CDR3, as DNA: TGTGCCAGCTCATCCGGGACAGATAAAGAGACCCAGTACTTC. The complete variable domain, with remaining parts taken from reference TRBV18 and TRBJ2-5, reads NAGVMQNPRHLVRRRGQEARLRCSPMKGHSHVYWYRQLPEEGLKFMVYLQKENIIDESGMPKERFSAEFPKEGPSILRIQQVVRGDSAAYFCASSSGTDKETQYFGPGTRLLVL.

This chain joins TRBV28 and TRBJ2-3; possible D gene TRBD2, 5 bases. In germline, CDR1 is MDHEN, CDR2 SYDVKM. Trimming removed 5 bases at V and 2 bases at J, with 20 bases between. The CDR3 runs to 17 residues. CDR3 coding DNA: TGTGCCAGCAGTCCCTTAGGCAGCGGATATTCCACAGATACGCAGTATTTT. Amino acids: CASSPLGSGYSTDTQYF.

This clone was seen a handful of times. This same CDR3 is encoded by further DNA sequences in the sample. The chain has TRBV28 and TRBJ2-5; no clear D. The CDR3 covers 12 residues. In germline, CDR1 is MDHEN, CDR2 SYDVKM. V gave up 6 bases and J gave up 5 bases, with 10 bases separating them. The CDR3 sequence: CASSPGQETQYF. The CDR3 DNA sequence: TGTGCCAGCAGCCCGGGTCAGGAGACCCAGTACTTC.

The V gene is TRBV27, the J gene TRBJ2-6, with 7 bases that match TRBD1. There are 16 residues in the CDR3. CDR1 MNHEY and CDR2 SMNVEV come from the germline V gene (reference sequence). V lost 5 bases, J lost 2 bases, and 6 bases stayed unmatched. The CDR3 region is CASSPDRVTGANVLTF. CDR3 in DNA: TGTGCCAGCAGTCCTGACAGGGTGACTGGGGCCAACGTCCTGACTTTC.

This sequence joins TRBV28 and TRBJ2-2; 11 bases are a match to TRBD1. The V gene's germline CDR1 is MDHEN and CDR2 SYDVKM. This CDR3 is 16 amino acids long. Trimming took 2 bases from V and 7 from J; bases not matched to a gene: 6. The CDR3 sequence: CASSLNRTGGGGELFF. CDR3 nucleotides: TGTGCCAGCAGTTTAAACCGGACAGGGGGCGGCGGGGAGCTGTTTTTT.

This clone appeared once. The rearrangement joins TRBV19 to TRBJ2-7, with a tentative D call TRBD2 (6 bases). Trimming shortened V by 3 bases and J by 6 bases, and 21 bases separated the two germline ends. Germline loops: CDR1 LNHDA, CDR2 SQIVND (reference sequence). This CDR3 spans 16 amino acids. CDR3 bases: TGTGCCAGTAGTATGGGACTTCGGAAAGCCCCCTCCGAGCAGTACTTC. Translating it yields CASSMGLRKAPSEQYF.

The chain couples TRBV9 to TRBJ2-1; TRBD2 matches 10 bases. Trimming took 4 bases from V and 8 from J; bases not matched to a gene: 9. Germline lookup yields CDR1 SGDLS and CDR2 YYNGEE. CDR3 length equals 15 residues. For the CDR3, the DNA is TGTGCCAGCAGCCCAGGACTAGCGGCAGCAGATGAGCAGTTCTTC. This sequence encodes CASSPGLAAADEQFF.

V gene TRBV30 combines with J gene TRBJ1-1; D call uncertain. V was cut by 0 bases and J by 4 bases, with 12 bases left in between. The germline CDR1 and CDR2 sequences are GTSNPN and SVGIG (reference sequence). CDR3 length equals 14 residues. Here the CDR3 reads CAWSVLGSGTEAFF. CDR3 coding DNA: TGTGCCTGGAGTGTCCTTGGGTCGGGCACTGAAGCTTTCTTT.

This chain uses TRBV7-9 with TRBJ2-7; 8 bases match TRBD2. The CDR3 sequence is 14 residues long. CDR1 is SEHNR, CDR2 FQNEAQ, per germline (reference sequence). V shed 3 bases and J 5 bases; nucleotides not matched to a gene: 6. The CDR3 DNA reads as TGTGCCAGCAGCTTCGGGAGGGTAGAGAACGAGCAGTACTTC. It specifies CASSFGRVENEQYF.

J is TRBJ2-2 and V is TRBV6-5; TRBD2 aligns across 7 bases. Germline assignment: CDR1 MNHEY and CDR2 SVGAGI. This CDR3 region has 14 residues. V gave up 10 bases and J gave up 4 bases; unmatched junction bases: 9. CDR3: CAISRGGGTGELFF. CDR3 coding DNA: TGTGCCATCTCGCGTGGCGGGGGCACCGGGGAGCTGTTTTTT.

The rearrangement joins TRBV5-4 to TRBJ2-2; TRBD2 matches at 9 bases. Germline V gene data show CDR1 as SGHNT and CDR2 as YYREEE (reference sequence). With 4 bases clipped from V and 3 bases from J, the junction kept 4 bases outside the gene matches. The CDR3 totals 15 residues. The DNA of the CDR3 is TGTGCCAGCAGCCTAGCGGGGTCGCACACCGGGGAGCTGTTTTTT. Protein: CASSLAGSHTGELFF.

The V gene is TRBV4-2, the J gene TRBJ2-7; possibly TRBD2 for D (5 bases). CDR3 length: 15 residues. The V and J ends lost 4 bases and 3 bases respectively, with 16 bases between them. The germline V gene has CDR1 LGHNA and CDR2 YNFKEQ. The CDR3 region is CASSRTSGVGYEQYF. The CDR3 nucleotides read TGTGCCAGCAGCCGGACCAGCGGAGTGGGCTACGAGCAGTACTTC.

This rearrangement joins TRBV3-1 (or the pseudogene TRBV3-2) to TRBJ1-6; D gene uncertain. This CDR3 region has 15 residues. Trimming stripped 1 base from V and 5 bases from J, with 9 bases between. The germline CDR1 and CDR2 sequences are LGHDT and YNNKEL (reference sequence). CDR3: CASSQGSTNNSPLHF. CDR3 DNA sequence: TGTGCCAGCAGCCAAGGATCTACCAATAATTCACCCCTCCACTTT.

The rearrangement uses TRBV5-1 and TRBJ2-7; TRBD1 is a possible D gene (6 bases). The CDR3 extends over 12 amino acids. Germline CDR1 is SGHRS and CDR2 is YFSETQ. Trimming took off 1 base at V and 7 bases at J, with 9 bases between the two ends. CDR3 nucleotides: TGCGCCAGCAGCTTGCAGGGGTGGGAGCAGTACTTC. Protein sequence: CASSLQGWEQYF. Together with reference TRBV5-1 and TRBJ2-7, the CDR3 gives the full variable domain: KAGVTQTPRYLIKTRGQQVTLSCSPISGHRSVSWYQQTPGQGLQFLFEYFSETQRNKGNFPGRFSGRQFSNSRSEMNVSTLELGDSALYLCASSLQGWEQYFGPGTRLTVT.

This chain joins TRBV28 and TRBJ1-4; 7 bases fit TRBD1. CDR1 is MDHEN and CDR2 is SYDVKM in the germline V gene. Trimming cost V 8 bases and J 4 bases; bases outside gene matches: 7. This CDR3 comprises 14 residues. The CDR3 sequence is CASSLGQINEKLFF. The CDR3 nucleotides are TGTGCCAGCTCCCTGGGACAGATTAATGAAAAACTGTTTTTT.

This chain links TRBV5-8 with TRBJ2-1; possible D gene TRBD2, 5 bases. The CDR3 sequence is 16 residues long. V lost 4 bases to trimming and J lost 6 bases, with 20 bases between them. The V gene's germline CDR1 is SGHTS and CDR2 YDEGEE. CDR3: CASSPAAGRDPNEQFF. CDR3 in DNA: TGTGCCAGCAGCCCCGCGGCGGGTAGAGACCCCAATGAGCAGTTCTTC.

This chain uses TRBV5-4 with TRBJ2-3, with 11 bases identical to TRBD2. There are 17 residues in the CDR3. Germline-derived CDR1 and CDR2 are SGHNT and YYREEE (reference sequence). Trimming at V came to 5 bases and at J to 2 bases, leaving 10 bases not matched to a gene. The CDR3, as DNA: TGTGCCAGCAGATCGATGACTAGCGGGAAGGTCACAGATACGCAGTATTTT. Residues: CASRSMTSGKVTDTQYF.

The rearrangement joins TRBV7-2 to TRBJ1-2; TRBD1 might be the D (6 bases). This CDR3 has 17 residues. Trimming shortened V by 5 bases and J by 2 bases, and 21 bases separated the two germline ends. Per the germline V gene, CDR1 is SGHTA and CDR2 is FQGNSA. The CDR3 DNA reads TGTGCCAGCAGCCCGGGGGGCCCAGGGGTCGCAAACTATGGCTACACCTTC. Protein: CASSPGGPGVANYGYTF.

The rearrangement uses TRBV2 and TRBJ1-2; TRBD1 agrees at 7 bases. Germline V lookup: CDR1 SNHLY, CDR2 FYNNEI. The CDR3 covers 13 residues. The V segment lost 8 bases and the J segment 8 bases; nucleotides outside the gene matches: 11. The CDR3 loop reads CASSEGARIGYTF. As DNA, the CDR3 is TGTGCCAGCTCGGAGGGGGCCAGGATAGGCTACACCTTC.